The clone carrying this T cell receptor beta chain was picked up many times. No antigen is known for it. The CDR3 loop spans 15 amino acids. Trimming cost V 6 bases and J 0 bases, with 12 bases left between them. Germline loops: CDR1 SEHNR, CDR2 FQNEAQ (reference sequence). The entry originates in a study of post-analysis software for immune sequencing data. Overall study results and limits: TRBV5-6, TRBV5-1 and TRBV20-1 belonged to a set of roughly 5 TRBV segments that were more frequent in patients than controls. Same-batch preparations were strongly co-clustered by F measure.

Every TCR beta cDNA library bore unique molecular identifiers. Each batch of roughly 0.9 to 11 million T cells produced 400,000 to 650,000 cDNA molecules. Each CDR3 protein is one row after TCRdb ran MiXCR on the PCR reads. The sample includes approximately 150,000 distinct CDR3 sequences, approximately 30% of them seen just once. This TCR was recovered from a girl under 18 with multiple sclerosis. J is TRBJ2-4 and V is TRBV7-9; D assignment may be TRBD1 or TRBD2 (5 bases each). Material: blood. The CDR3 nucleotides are TGTGCCAGCAGTCCCTATGGGGGAGCCAAAAACATTCAGTACTTC. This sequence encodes CASSPYGGAKNIQYF.